The present T cell receptor beta chain was sequenced within a study of blood T cell repertoires in COVID-19. The CDR3 is 14 residues long. Per germline, CDR1 SGHDN and CDR2 FVKESK. With 4 bases removed from V and 5 bases from J, the gap between germline ends came to 14 bases. The method was immunoSEQ multiplex PCR; TCRdb's version includes in-frame clones alone and lacks a portion of them. The sample records approximately 90,000 clones, about 85% being singletons. This clonotype originated in a man aged 80 or over with acute or convalescent COVID-19. Specimen: peripheral blood. The chain is built from TRBV14 and TRBJ1-2, with D tentatively TRBD1 (6 bases). This CDR3 reads CASSLIRGEYGYTF. CDR3 nucleotides: TGTGCCAGCAGCCTCATCAGGGGCGAATATGGCTACACCTTC. The complete variable domain, with remaining parts taken from reference TRBV14 and TRBJ1-2, reads EAGVTQFPSHSVIEKGQTVTLRCDPISGHDNLYWYRRVMGKEIKFLLHFVKESKQDESGMPNNRFLAERTGGTYSTLKVQPAELEDSGVYFCASSLIRGEYGYTFGSGTRLTVV.